This TCR beta chain was captured by sequencing in a study of monozygotic twins with inflammatory bowel disease. Study findings and constraints: Twin concordance left repertoire similarity unchanged, with limited power a possible explanation for this lack of difference.

The total RNA came straight from whole blood, and T cells were not sorted beforehand. Samples each yielded cDNA through eight separate reactions. TCRdb re-called the 5' RACE reads; every CDR3 protein appears as one record, without DNA. This table holds 200,000 to 250,000 distinct CDR3 sequences. Details on this clonotype: Its antigen is still unknown.

The germline gives CDR1 LNHDA, CDR2 SQIVND (reference sequence). This CDR3 region has 14 residues. This receptor was taken from a human donor with ulcerative colitis or Crohn's disease, or a healthy co-twin of an affected twin (not recorded which). The sample consisted of blood. The rearrangement uses TRBV19 and TRBJ2-2; the TRBD1 assignment by TCRdb is unverifiable without DNA. The CDR3 is CASSPGQTTGELFF.